The 22 T cell receptor beta chains given below trace back to one sample, sequenced in a study of cytomegalovirus exposure and HLA in healthy donors (dated by TCRdb to 2017 to 2019). Receptor libraries were prepared by the immunoSEQ multiplex PCR assay. A mixture of 60 forward primers for TCR Vbeta segments and 13 reverse primers for TCR Jbeta segments was used in the multiplex PCR. TCRdb's version of the immuneACCESS table is confined to in-frame rearrangements and falls short of the full clone set. An unresolved V gene accounts for under half of the shortfall where checked; the remainder is of unknown origin. This sample's clone table shows 140,000 to 150,000 clones. Clones ranked in the top ten supply around 1.7% of the sample. Sample: PBMCs. The receptors stem from a woman between 50 and 59 years old in good health and CMV-seronegative.

This chain connects TRBV14 to TRBJ2-7; maybe TRBD2 (5 bases). Germline CDR1 is SGHDN and CDR2 is FVKESK. This CDR3 is 14 amino acids long. The germline V and J ends were trimmed by 3 bases and 5 bases, with 14 bases remaining between them. CDR3 DNA: TGTGCCAGCAGCCACCCGGGATGGCTGGACGAGCAGTACTTC. Protein product: CASSHPGWLDEQYF.

This rearrangement joins TRBV28 to TRBJ2-5, with a possible D match to TRBD1 (6 bases). The CDR3 spans 14 residues. With 2 bases removed from V and 5 bases from J, the gap between germline ends came to 12 bases. Germline loops: CDR1 MDHEN, CDR2 SYDVKM. CDR3 loop: CASSLRNRDETQYF. DNA for the CDR3: TGTGCCAGCAGTTTACGGAACAGGGATGAGACCCAGTACTTC.

This sequence joins TRBV9 and TRBJ2-7, with 7 bases lining up with TRBD1. The ends lost 1 base at V and 7 bases at J; junction bases unmatched: 14. The germline V gene encodes CDR1 SGDLS and CDR2 YYNGEE. This CDR3 comprises 16 residues. The CDR3 sequence: CASSVLVGTALGEQYF. CDR3 nucleotides: TGTGCCAGCAGCGTACTGGTCGGGACAGCCTTGGGGGAGCAGTACTTC.

The chain has TRBV18 and TRBJ1-2; 7 bases are a match to TRBD1. V trimming: 0 bases; J trimming: 4 bases; junction bases outside the gene matches: 5. Germline V gene sequence: CDR1 KGHSH, CDR2 LQKENI. The CDR3 loop spans 15 amino acids. CDR3 bases: TGTGCCAGCTCACCACCGACGACAGGGTCCTATGGCTACACCTTC. It yields the protein CASSPPTTGSYGYTF.

The genes are TRBV7-3 and TRBJ1-1, with a tentative D call TRBD1 (5 bases). Germline CDR1 SGHTA, CDR2 FQGTGA. The CDR3 consists of 13 residues. The V and J ends lost 5 bases and 6 bases respectively, with 13 bases between them. The CDR3 coding sequence is TGTGCCAGCAGCCGGGGGGATTTCGCTGAAGCTTTCTTT. Protein sequence: CASSRGDFAEAFF.

The chain couples TRBV9 to TRBJ1-2; 10 bases fit TRBD1. This CDR3 comprises 16 residues. Germline V gene lookup returns CDR1 SGDLS and CDR2 YYNGEE. V lost 0 bases to trimming and J lost 2 bases; unmatched junction nucleotides: 4. The CDR3 loop reads CASSVGPGQGNYGYTF. CDR3 bases: TGTGCCAGCAGCGTAGGACCGGGACAGGGGAACTATGGCTACACCTTC.

Turning to this clone: In the same sample, other DNA sequences code for this CDR3. The chain uses TRBV28 and TRBJ1-2; no clear D gene. The CDR3 runs to 13 residues. Trimming took 2 bases from V and 2 from J, leaving 6 bases between them. Germline V lookup: CDR1 MDHEN, CDR2 SYDVKM. CDR3 sequence: CASSLGQNYGYTF. The CDR3, as DNA: TGTGCCAGCAGTTTAGGGCAGAACTATGGCTACACCTTC.

The rearrangement links TRBV4-2 to TRBJ1-1, with 9 bases identical to TRBD1. The CDR3 has 15 amino acids. CDR1 and CDR2 from the germline V gene are LGHNA and YNFKEQ. The V gene end was trimmed by 3 bases and the J gene end by 2 bases; junction bases not matched to a gene: 4. This CDR3 reads CASSQGTGINTEAFF. The CDR3 DNA reads as TGTGCCAGCAGCCAGGGGACAGGGATCAACACTGAAGCTTTCTTT.

V is TRBV28 and J is TRBJ1-4, with a possible D match to TRBD1 (5 bases). The CDR3 sequence is 12 residues long. Trimming removed 8 bases at V and 8 bases at J, with 12 bases between. Germline CDR1 is MDHEN and CDR2 is SYDVKM. Here the CDR3 DNA reads TGTGCCAGCGGGCAGGGTAACGAAAAACTGTTTTTT. Its protein product is CASGQGNEKLFF. Supplemented by reference TRBV28 and TRBJ1-4, the full variable domain reads DVKVTQSSRYLVKRTGEKVFLECVQDMDHENMFWYRQDPGLGLRLIYFSYDVKMKEKGDIPEGYSVSREKKERFSLILESASTNQTSMYLCASGQGNEKLFFGSGTQLSVL.

V is TRBV5-4 and J is TRBJ2-3; no clear D. The V gene lost 6 bases and the J gene lost 3 bases, with 17 bases spanning the gap. Germline V lookup: CDR1 SGHNT, CDR2 YYREEE (reference sequence). The length of the CDR3 is 15 residues. CDR3 protein: CASTPYVSPTDTQYF. The CDR3 bases are TGTGCCAGCACCCCGTATGTGTCTCCTACAGATACGCAGTATTTT.

The rearrangement links TRBV9 to TRBJ2-7; 10 positions match TRBD2. V lost 4 bases, J lost 6 bases, and 10 bases stayed unmatched. CDR1 SGDLS and CDR2 YYNGEE come from the germline V gene. The CDR3 covers 15 residues. The chain's CDR3 is CASSPDTGLASEQYF. The CDR3, as DNA: TGTGCCAGCAGCCCCGACACGGGACTAGCGAGCGAGCAGTACTTC. The entire variable domain, with the rest obtained from reference TRBV9 and TRBJ2-7, is as follows: DSGVTQTPKHLITATGQRVTLRCSPRSGDLSVYWYQQSLDQGLQFLIQYYNGEERAKGNILERFSAQQFPDLHSELNLSSLELGDSALYFCASSPDTGLASEQYFGPGTRLTVT.

The chain joins TRBV30 to TRBJ2-1, with 10 positions matching TRBD1. This CDR3 is 14 amino acids long. V gave up 5 bases and J gave up 2 bases; unmatched junction bases: 3. Germline CDR1 GTSNPN, CDR2 SVGIG (reference sequence). The CDR3 is CAWAGQGAYNEQFF. For the CDR3, the DNA is TGTGCCTGGGCCGGACAGGGGGCCTACAATGAGCAGTTCTTC.

The chain has TRBV13 and TRBJ2-7; a weak D match, TRBD1 (6 bases). Germline lookup yields CDR1 PRHDT and CDR2 FYEKMQ (reference sequence). The CDR3 covers 15 residues. V was clipped by 0 bases and J by 5 bases, with 14 bases between them. For the CDR3, the DNA is TGTGCCAGCAGCTTAGGACAGGGCAGAAGAAACGAGCAGTACTTC. This encodes CASSLGQGRRNEQYF.

The rearrangement uses TRBV27 and TRBJ1-5, with D possibly being TRBD1 (6 bases). Trimming stripped 8 bases from V and 2 bases from J, with 13 bases between. The CDR3 is 14 amino acids. Germline CDR1 MNHEY, CDR2 SMNVEV (reference sequence). CDR3 sequence reads: CASGRGGGNQPQHF. The CDR3 nucleotides read TGTGCCAGCGGGAGGGGGGGCGGCAATCAGCCCCAGCATTTT.

The chain carries TRBV6-5 and TRBJ2-7; 10 bases line up with TRBD2. CDR1 is MNHEY and CDR2 is SVGAGI in the germline V gene. J was trimmed by 3 bases and V by 10 bases; bases with no gene match: 9. The CDR3 spans 14 residues. CDR3 bases: TGTGCCACCAAGCGGGAGGGCCCCCTCTACGAGCAGTACTTC. Translation: CATKREGPLYEQYF.

The chain has TRBV6-1 and TRBJ2-5, with 12 nucleotides matching TRBD2. The CDR3 length is 15 residues. Losses at the gene ends were 6 bases for V and 5 bases for J; bases not matched to a gene: 7. Germline lookup yields CDR1 MNHNS and CDR2 SASEGT. This chain's CDR3 is CASRNRLAGVETQYF. In DNA form, the CDR3 reads TGTGCCAGCAGAAACAGACTAGCGGGGGTTGAGACCCAGTACTTC.

V gene TRBV5-4 combines with J gene TRBJ2-1, with D unclear. Germline-derived CDR1 and CDR2 are SGHNT and YYREEE (reference sequence). This CDR3 is built from 13 residues. Trimming pared 1 base from V and 4 bases from J, leaving 6 bases between. The CDR3 reads CASSLTRYNEQFF. CDR3 nucleotides: TGTGCCAGCAGCTTGACTCGATACAATGAGCAGTTCTTC.

This rearrangement joins TRBV6-1 to TRBJ2-7; 10 bases map to TRBD2. Trimming removed 6 bases from V and 7 bases from J; junction bases left unmatched: 12. Germline V gene data show CDR1 as MNHNS and CDR2 as SASEGT. The CDR3 runs 15 residues. CDR3 sequence (DNA): TGTGCCAGCAGCCTTCGTCTAGCGGGAGTAGGTGAGCAGTACTTC. Translation gives CASSLRLAGVGEQYF.

This sequence joins TRBV4-1 and TRBJ1-2; D unresolved. The CDR3 has 14 residues. The V gene's germline CDR1 is MGHRA and CDR2 YSYEKL. With 0 bases removed from V and 4 bases from J, the gap between germline ends came to 9 bases. CDR3 amino acids: CASSQELRSYGYTF. The CDR3 coding sequence is TGCGCCAGCAGCCAAGAATTGAGGAGCTATGGCTACACCTTC.

This chain joins TRBV30 and TRBJ2-1; 12 nucleotides line up with TRBD2. This CDR3 is 16 amino acids long. V dropped 3 bases and J dropped 5; count of bases not matched to a gene: 8. Germline lookup yields CDR1 GTSNPN and CDR2 SVGIG (reference sequence). CDR3 loop: CAWRETSGRSHNEQFF. Written as DNA, the CDR3 is TGTGCCTGGAGAGAGACTAGCGGGAGATCCCACAATGAGCAGTTCTTC.

The V gene is TRBV5-1, the J gene TRBJ1-1, with no clear D. The CDR3 length is 14 residues. In germline, CDR1 is SGHRS, CDR2 YFSETQ. V was trimmed by 2 bases and J by 0 bases, leaving 8 bases between them. CDR3 sequence (DNA): TGCGCCAGCAGCTTCGGAGGGATGAACACTGAAGCTTTCTTT. Protein: CASSFGGMNTEAFF.

V and J are TRBV10-3 and TRBJ1-1; no firm D call. Germline CDR1 ENHRY, CDR2 SYGVKD. V was cut by 8 bases and J by 1 base, with 5 bases left in between. The CDR3 extends over 11 amino acids. The CDR3 DNA follows: TGTGCCATCTCCGGGAACACTGAAGCTTTCTTT. It yields the protein CAISGNTEAFF.